This T cell receptor beta chain was identified in a study of control samples from healthy donors and cancer patients (dated by TCRdb to the early 2020s). The library was prepared using the immunoSEQ multiplex PCR assay. The clones in this table, taken by TCRdb from immuneACCESS, are in-frame only. Not every clone is retained; where verified, under half of the shortfall comes from an unresolved V gene, and the cause of the rest is unknown. The sample yields about 89,000 clones; more than 75% were counted once. The ten biggest clones cover over 20% of the sample. In regard to this clone: The antigen this receptor binds is unknown. There are no base qualities to consult, and no much larger clone falls within one base.

This clonotype was sampled from a man in his thirties or forties in good health. Sequenced input: blood.

The sequenced DNA: TGTGCCAGCAGCTTAAAGGGGCATACCGGGGAGCTGTTTTTT. Protein translation: CASSLKGHTGELFF. The chain is made from TRBV7-3 and TRBJ2-2; TRBD1 is perhaps the D gene, given 5 matching bases. The junction shows trimming of 1 base on V and 5 bases on J, plus 8 bases between the germline ends. CDR1 and CDR2 were assigned from the germline V gene as SGHTA and FQGTGA. The CDR3, cysteine through phenylalanine, is 14 amino acids long. Kept here is only the CDR3 DNA, which spans 42 bases and is read in frame from base 1.